This is a list of T cell receptor beta chains from one sample in a study of T cells in Graves' hyperthyroidism and ophthalmopathy. In TCRdb, the multiplex PCR reads were re-called with MiXCR into one record per CDR3 protein. The sample includes 340,000 or so distinct CDR3 sequences, roughly 15% of them seen just once. Sequenced material: blood. The receptors come from a man aged 25-45 years with Graves' hyperthyroidism. The CDR3 runs from the conserved cysteine through the conserved F or W. A D gene is named only where the DNA matches it firmly. Rows give clone size only sometimes, using once, few, many, or a class for an expanded clone.

D gene	J gene	clone size	V gene	CDR3 DNA	CDR3 protein
.	TRBJ1-5	many	TRBV30	TGTGCCTGGAGTCAACAGCATAATCAGCCCCAGCATTTT	CAWSQQHNQPQHF
TRBD2	TRBJ2-1	.	TRBV20-1	TGCAGTGCTCTGCTAGCGGGAGTCAATGAGCAGTTCTTC	CSALLAGVNEQFF
.	TRBJ1-1	many	TRBV28	TGTGCCAGCTCAATCTGGGACACTGAAGCTTTCTTT	CASSIWDTEAFF
TRBD2	TRBJ2-7	many	TRBV20-1	TGCAGTGCTGAGCGCAGCGGGGTCCACTACGAGCAGTACTTC	CSAERSGVHYEQYF
.	TRBJ2-3	many	TRBV7-9	TGTGCCAGCAGCCGGGCCGGGGGGACAGCAGATACGCAGTATTTT	CASSRAGGTADTQYF
TRBD2	TRBJ2-1	.	TRBV4-1	TGCGCCAGCAGCCAATGGGGAGGGGTTGACACCTACAATGAGCAGTTCTTC	CASSQWGGVDTYNEQFF
.	TRBJ2-5	few	TRBV6-5	TGTGCCAGCAGTTACAGCTCCAGGTCCAGTTGGGAGACCCAGTACTTC	CASSYSSRSSWETQYF
.	TRBJ2-2	few	TRBV18	TGTGCCAGCTCACCGGTCGGTACTACCGGGGAGCTGTTTTTT	CASSPVGTTGELFF
.	TRBJ1-1	few	TRBV5-5	TGTGCCAGCAGCTTGTTGCAGACTGAAGCTTTCTTT	CASSLLQTEAFF
.	TRBJ2-7	many	TRBV7-9	TGTGCCAGCACCGGAGCCTACGAGCAGTACTTC	CASTGAYEQYF
.	TRBJ2-5	.	TRBV5-1	TGCGCCAGCAGCTCCTACGCGGAGGGGTCCCAAGAGACCCAGTACTTC	CASSSYAEGSQETQYF
.	TRBJ2-1	.	TRBV6-4	TGTGCCAGCAGTGACGGGGGAAACTACAATGAGCAGTTCTTC	CASSDGGNYNEQFF
.	TRBJ1-1	many	TRBV5-1	TGCGCCAGCAGCTTGGGGCAGAGGAGGACTGAAGCTTTCTTT	CASSLGQRRTEAFF
.	TRBJ2-5	many	TRBV12-3/TRBV12-4	TGTGCCAGCAACATCTGGGGAGAGACCCAGTACTTC	CASNIWGETQYF
.	TRBJ1-1	many	TRBV5-1	TGCGCCAGCAGCTTGGCAGGAGTGCGAACTGAAGCCTTCTTT	CASSLAGVRTEAFF
TRBD1	TRBJ1-6	few	TRBV7-8	TGTGCCAGCAACTCAGGCGGGACAGGGCAATCACCCCTCCACTTT	CASNSGGTGQSPLHF
.	TRBJ2-1	many	TRBV12-3/TRBV12-4	TGTGCCAGCAGCCCTCCAAGTTCCTACAATGAGCAGTTCTTC	CASSPPSSYNEQFF
TRBD1	TRBJ1-2	many	TRBV12-3/TRBV12-4	TGTGCCAGCACCGAGACAGGGGACTTCGGGGGTGGCTACACCTTC	CASTETGDFGGGYTF
TRBD2	TRBJ2-1	.	TRBV10-3	TGTGCCATCAGTGGTGGGACTAGCGGGAGAGTGAGCTCCTACAATGAGCAGTTCTTC	CAISGGTSGRVSSYNEQFF
.	TRBJ2-2	few	TRBV7-9	TGTGCCAGCAGCTTAGCGCATTCCGGGGGCGAAGCCGGGGAGCTGTTTTTT	CASSLAHSGGEAGELFF
.	TRBJ2-1	.	TRBV5-1	TGCGCCAGCAGCTCTGGGGGGACAGAGCATGAGCAGTTCTTC	CASSSGGTEHEQFF
.	TRBJ2-7	many	TRBV10-3	TGTGCCATCAGTGGACGACAGGTTAATCCCTACGAGCAGTACTTC	CAISGRQVNPYEQYF
.	TRBJ2-7	few	TRBV7-9	TGTGCCAGCAGCCCGCCGGTCCTCTACGAGCAGTACTTC	CASSPPVLYEQYF
TRBD2	TRBJ2-1	.	TRBV5-1	TGCGCCAGCAGGGGGACTAACCGAAAGGATGAGCAGTTCTTC	CASRGTNRKDEQFF
.	TRBJ1-2	.	TRBV4-1	TGCGCCAGCAGCCCCCAACCGGGACACAGCGGCTACACCTTC	CASSPQPGHSGYTF
.	TRBJ2-7	many	TRBV30	TGTGCCTGGAGTACAAACATCGAGCAGTACTTC	CAWSTNIEQYF
TRBD1	TRBJ2-3	.	TRBV30	TGTGCCTGGGGTACAGGGGGCACGAGCACAGATACGCAGTATTTT	CAWGTGGTSTDTQYF
.	TRBJ2-7	few	TRBV6-2/TRBV6-3	TGTGCCAGCAGTTTCAGGGGTCCCTCCTACGAGCAGTACTTC	CASSFRGPSYEQYF
.	TRBJ1-2	few	TRBV4-2	TGTGCCAGCAGCCAAGATAGGCTGGTCCCGGGCTACACCTTC	CASSQDRLVPGYTF
.	TRBJ2-1	few	TRBV24-1	TGTGCCACCAGTGATGGGCTGTGGAATGAGCAGTTCTTC	CATSDGLWNEQFF
.	TRBJ1-2	.	TRBV2	TGTGCCAGCAGCCGCCGGGGGGACTATGGCTACACCTTC	CASSRRGDYGYTF
.	TRBJ1-2	.	TRBV5-1	TGCGCCAGCACAGTCTCTGGGAATAGGTATGGCTACACCTTC	CASTVSGNRYGYTF
.	TRBJ2-1	few	TRBV4-2	TGTGCCAGCAGCCAACCAAGAGGGGATGAGCAGTTCTTC	CASSQPRGDEQFF
TRBD1	TRBJ2-1	many	TRBV29-1	TGCAGTGGAGGACAGGGGGAGGATGAGCAGTTCTTC	CSGGQGEDEQFF
.	TRBJ2-6	.	TRBV28	TGTGCCAGCAGTCCGGGACAAATGAGGGCCAACGTCCTGACTTTC	CASSPGQMRANVLTF
TRBD1	TRBJ1-5	many	TRBV7-6	TGTGCCAGCAGCCTAGATGACAGGGAAGGACAGCCCCAGCATTTT	CASSLDDREGQPQHF
TRBD1	TRBJ2-3	many	TRBV6-1	TGTGCCAGCAGTTATTCTGGGACAGGGGAAGATACGCAGTATTTT	CASSYSGTGEDTQYF
.	TRBJ2-7	.	TRBV19	TGTGCCAGTAGTATAAATTTTGCTTCTTACGAGCAGTACTTC	CASSINFASYEQYF
.	TRBJ1-2	.	TRBV24-1	TGTGCCACCAGTGACCCCCGGGCGCAGGATGGGGGCTACACCTTC	CATSDPRAQDGGYTF
TRBD1	TRBJ2-5	few	TRBV10-2	TGCGCCAGCAGACGGGACAGGGTTGGTCAAGAGACCCAGTACTTC	CASRRDRVGQETQYF
.	TRBJ1-1	many	TRBV18	TGTGCCAGCTCACCCGGGAGTACACTCGAAGCTTTCTTT	CASSPGSTLEAFF
TRBD2	TRBJ2-7	many	TRBV10-3	TGTGCCATCAGCTCCCCGGGACTAGCTACTCCATCCGAGCAGTACTTC	CAISSPGLATPSEQYF
.	TRBJ2-2	few	TRBV5-5	TGTGCCAGCAGCTTGTCGGTCGGACTAACAAAGACCGGGGAGCTGTTTTTT	CASSLSVGLTKTGELFF
.	TRBJ1-1	many	TRBV18	TGTGCCAGCTCTGGATCCCGGGACACTACGAACACTGAAGCTTTCTTT	CASSGSRDTTNTEAFF
TRBD2	TRBJ2-7	.	TRBV7-9	TGTGCCAGCAGTTTTCCCGGGACTACCCCTGACGAGCAGTACTTC	CASSFPGTTPDEQYF
.	TRBJ2-7	.	TRBV12-3/TRBV12-4	TGTGCCAGCAGTTTAGTTGGCCGCTCCTACGAGCAGTACTTC	CASSLVGRSYEQYF
TRBD1	TRBJ2-7	many	TRBV20-1	TGCAGTGCTATAACAGGGGACTCCTACGAGCAGTACTTC	CSAITGDSYEQYF
TRBD1	TRBJ2-7	many	TRBV15	TGTGCCACCAGCGGGACAGGGTCGGGTTACGAGCAGTACTTC	CATSGTGSGYEQYF
.	TRBJ1-3	many	TRBV30	TGTGCCTGGGATACAGGGTTGAGCTCTGGAAACACCATATATTTT	CAWDTGLSSGNTIYF
TRBD2	TRBJ2-7	many	TRBV27	TGTGCCAGCAGTTTAAGGCCTAGCGGGAGGGTGGCCTACGAGCAGTACTTC	CASSLRPSGRVAYEQYF
TRBD2	TRBJ2-1	many	TRBV20-1	TGCAGTGCTCTAGCGGGAGGGGCTGCGGAGTTCTTC	CSALAGGAAEFF
.	TRBJ2-2	few	TRBV10-3	TGTGCCATCTTCCAGGGGAACCCGAACACCGGGGAGCTGTTTTTT	CAIFQGNPNTGELFF
.	TRBJ2-1	many	TRBV7-3	TGTGCCAGCAGCGTAACGGCTGGCTCCTACAATGAGCAGTTCTTC	CASSVTAGSYNEQFF
TRBD1	TRBJ1-2	.	TRBV28	TGTGCCAGCAGTTTGGGACAGGGAGGCTATGGCTACACCTTC	CASSLGQGGYGYTF